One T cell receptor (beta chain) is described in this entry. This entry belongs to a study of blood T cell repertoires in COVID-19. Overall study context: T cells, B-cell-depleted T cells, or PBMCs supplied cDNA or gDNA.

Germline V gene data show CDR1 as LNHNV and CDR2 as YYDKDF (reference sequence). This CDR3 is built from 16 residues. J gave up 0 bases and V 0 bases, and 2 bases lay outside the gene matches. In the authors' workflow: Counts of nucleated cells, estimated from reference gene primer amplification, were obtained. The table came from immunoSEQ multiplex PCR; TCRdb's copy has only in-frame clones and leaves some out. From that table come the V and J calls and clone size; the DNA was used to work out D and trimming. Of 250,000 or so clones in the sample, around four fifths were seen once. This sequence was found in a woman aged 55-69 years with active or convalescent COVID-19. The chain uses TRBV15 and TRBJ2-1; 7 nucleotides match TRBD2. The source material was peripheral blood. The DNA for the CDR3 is TGTGCCACCAGCAGAGAACTAGCGACCTCCTACAATGAGCAGTTCTTC. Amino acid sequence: CATSRELATSYNEQFF.